This is a list of T cell receptor beta chains from one sample in a study of blood T cell repertoires in COVID-19. Libraries were prepared by immunoSEQ multiplex PCR; TCRdb keeps only in-frame clonotypes and omits some of them. The repertoire consists of 60,000 to 75,000 clones, with under 80% occurring once and the leading ten covering about half. The specimen was PBMCs or T cells enriched from blood (not recorded which). Receptor source: a woman aged 55-70 years who had been exposed to COVID-19. Each CDR3 is given with its conserved first and last residue. A D gene is named only where the DNA matches it firmly. Expanded clones are given a class, and other clones once, few, many or no size at all.

size: .; D: TRBD1; V: TRBV7-2; J: TRBJ1-2; CDR3: CASSLGDRVGYGYTF; DNA: TGTGCCAGCAGCTTAGGAGACAGGGTGGGGTATGGCTACACCTTC
size: .; D: .; V: TRBV9; J: TRBJ2-6; CDR3: CASSVTAYSGANVLTF; DNA: TGTGCCAGCAGCGTGACAGCCTACTCTGGGGCCAACGTCCTGACTTTC
size: few; D: TRBD1; V: TRBV27; J: TRBJ1-2; CDR3: CASTPGRDRARFGLWTF; DNA: TGTGCCAGCACCCCCGGGAGGGACAGGGCCCGCTTTGGGCTATGGACCTTC
size: .; D: .; V: TRBV2; J: TRBJ2-1; CDR3: CASKGGAVNEQFF; DNA: TGTGCCAGCAAGGGTGGGGCAGTAAATGAGCAGTTCTTC
size: once; D: TRBD1; V: TRBV28; J: TRBJ1-2; CDR3: CASSLPTGKNYYGYTF; DNA: TGTGCCAGCAGTTTACCGACAGGGAAGAACTACTATGGCTACACCTTC
size: .; D: .; V: TRBV7-9; J: TRBJ1-2; CDR3: CASSLKLVGYTF; DNA: TGTGCCAGCAGCTTGAAACTTGTCGGCTACACCTTC
size: .; D: TRBD1; V: TRBV7-9; J: TRBJ1-2; CDR3: CASSQQGDKHYGYTF; DNA: TGTGCCAGCAGCCAACAGGGGGATAAACACTATGGCTACACCTTC
size: .; D: .; V: TRBV6-5; J: TRBJ2-5; CDR3: CASSLQGTQYF; DNA: TGTGCCAGCAGCCTACAGGGGACCCAGTACTTC
size: .; D: TRBD1; V: TRBV27; J: TRBJ1-2; CDR3: CASSPRQGSAGYTF; DNA: TGTGCCAGCAGTCCCCGACAGGGATCCGCTGGCTACACCTTC
size: .; D: TRBD1; V: TRBV30; J: TRBJ1-1; CDR3: CALDRGGTEAFF; DNA: TGTGCCCTAGACAGGGGAGGCACTGAAGCTTTCTTT
size: .; D: .; V: TRBV28; J: TRBJ2-7; CDR3: CASSTYYEQYF; DNA: TGTGCCAGCAGCACTTACTACGAGCAGTACTTC
size: many; D: .; V: TRBV7-2; J: TRBJ1-2; CDR3: CASSPDMSYGYTF; DNA: TGTGCCAGCAGCCCGGACATGAGCTATGGCTACACCTTC
size: .; D: .; V: TRBV5-1; J: TRBJ1-1; CDR3: CASRRGGVEEAFF; DNA: TGCGCCAGCCGAAGGGGGGGCGTAGAGGAAGCTTTCTTT
size: .; D: TRBD2; V: TRBV19; J: TRBJ2-1; CDR3: CASSTSGEQFF; DNA: TGTGCCAGTAGTACTAGCGGTGAGCAGTTCTTC
size: .; D: TRBD2; V: TRBV2; J: TRBJ2-7; CDR3: CASKASGASDEQYF; DNA: TGTGCCAGCAAGGCTAGCGGGGCGTCCGACGAGCAGTACTTC
size: .; D: TRBD1; V: TRBV4-1; J: TRBJ1-4; CDR3: CASSQQGQNEKLFF; DNA: TGCGCCAGCAGCCAACAGGGACAGAATGAAAAACTGTTTTTT
size: .; D: TRBD1; V: TRBV2; J: TRBJ1-5; CDR3: CASSTGGVKPQHF; DNA: TGTGCCAGCAGTACAGGGGGTGTGAAGCCCCAGCATTTT